This TCR beta chain was identified in a study of OX40 agonist ivuxolimab in advanced cancers. Regarding the complete study: The costimulatory receptor OX40 (CD134) was targeted by ivuxolimab, a fully human IgG2 agonistic monoclonal antibody. Intravenous ivuxolimab was administered to patients every 2 weeks at six dose levels: 0.01, 0.1, 0.3, 1.5, 3 and 10 mg/kg. Of the 50 to 55 dose-escalation patients, hepatocellular carcinoma was present in about 20, melanoma in approximately 15, renal cell carcinoma in 9 and head and neck cancer in 9. A male proportion of under 85% and a mean age of roughly 58 years, ranging from 23 to 79, were recorded for the dose-escalation cohort. Patients were allowed to have had prior anti-PD-1, anti-PD-L1 or anti-CTLA-4 therapy, and approximately 41% of the dose-escalation patients had previously received checkpoint inhibitors. Three dose-escalation patients achieved partial responses, one with hepatocellular carcinoma and two with cutaneous melanoma. Peripheral TCRbeta sequencing was intended to test whether TCR sequence diversity was altered and clonal T-cell expansion was caused by ivuxolimab. The paper covers the monotherapy dose-escalation part of the phase I ivuxolimab trial, which included N of about 56 patients.

From the cysteine through the phenylalanine, the CDR3 covers 16 amino acids. Only the CDR3 DNA is retained, 48 bases long and in frame from the first base. Reading the germline V gene gives CDR1 WSHSY and CDR2 SAAADI. Germline trimming amounts to 6 bases on V and 0 bases on J, with 10 as the count of junction bases outside the gene matches. Genomic DNA was extracted from sorted cells for sequencing of the TCRbeta CDR3 region. The immunoSEQ Assay was used to sequence the TCRbeta CDR3 regions. TCRdb holds this immuneACCESS table with in-frame rearrangements only. Some clones are missing; in checked studies, unresolved V genes explain under half, and the rest has no known cause. A total of roughly 80,000 clones appear in this sample, around 85% of them only once. The ten largest clones add up to less than 2.5% of the sample. Of note for this clone: The antigen it binds to is not known. Per-base qualities were not stored, and no clone one base away is much larger.

The trial excluded patients who had a history of autoimmune disease or who were on systemic immunosuppression. Peripheral blood for TCR sequencing was collected from all dose cohorts at baseline, on cycle 4 day 1, and on cycle 7 day 1. Samples came from an open-label, multicenter, first-in-human phase I dose-escalation trial of ivuxolimab. Adults with locally advanced or metastatic melanoma, renal cell, hepatocellular, or head and neck squamous cell carcinoma were enrolled in the trial. CD4+ and CD8+ T cells were sorted separately from peripheral blood before TCR sequencing. Broader findings and caveats from the paper: Partial responders in the 0.1-3.0 mg/kg groups had among the lowest normalized peripheral clonal expansion, especially among CD8+ T cells. At doses from 0.1 to 3.0 mg/kg, clonal expansion was seen in both CD4+ and CD8+ blood T cells between baseline and week 6. The antigen specificity of the clonally expanded peripheral T cells was not determined. Low levels of normalized T-cell clonal expansion were also shown by some nonresponding patients. After ivuxolimab, CD8+ T cells had more expanded clones than CD4+ T cells on average.

Recombination connected TRBV10-2 to TRBJ1-1; a stretch of 7 junction bases matches TRBD1. The sample in question was CD4+ or CD8+ T cells sorted from blood, obtained in a trial of the OX40 agonist ivuxolimab. The receptor comes from an adult with an advanced solid tumor such as melanoma, head and neck, liver or kidney cancer. The CDR3 has the sequence CASSEYSGQLNTEAFF. The DNA sequence follows: TGCGCCAGCAGCGAATACTCGGGACAGTTGAACACTGAAGCTTTCTTT.